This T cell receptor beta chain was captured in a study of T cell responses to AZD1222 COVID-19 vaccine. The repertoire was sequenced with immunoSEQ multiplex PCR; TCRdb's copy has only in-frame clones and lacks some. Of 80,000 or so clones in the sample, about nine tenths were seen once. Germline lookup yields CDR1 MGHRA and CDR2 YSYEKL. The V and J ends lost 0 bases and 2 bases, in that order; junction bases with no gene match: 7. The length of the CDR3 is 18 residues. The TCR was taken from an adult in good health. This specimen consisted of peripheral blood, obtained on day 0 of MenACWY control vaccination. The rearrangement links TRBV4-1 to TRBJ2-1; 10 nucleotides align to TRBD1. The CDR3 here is CASSQDRQTGGPYNEQFF. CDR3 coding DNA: TGCGCCAGCAGCCAAGACCGACAGACAGGGGGCCCCTACAATGAGCAGTTCTTC.